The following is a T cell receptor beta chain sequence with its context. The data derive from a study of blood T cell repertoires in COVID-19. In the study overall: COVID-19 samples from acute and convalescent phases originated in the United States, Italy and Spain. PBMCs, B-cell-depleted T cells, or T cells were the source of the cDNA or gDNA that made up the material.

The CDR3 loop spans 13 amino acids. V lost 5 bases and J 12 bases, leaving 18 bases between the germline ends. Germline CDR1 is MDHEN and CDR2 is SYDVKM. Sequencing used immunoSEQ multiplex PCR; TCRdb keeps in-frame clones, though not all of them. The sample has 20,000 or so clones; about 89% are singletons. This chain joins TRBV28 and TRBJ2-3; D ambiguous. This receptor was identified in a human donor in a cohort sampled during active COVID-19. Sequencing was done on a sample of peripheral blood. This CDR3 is CASSPPNSPLQYF. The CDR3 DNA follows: TGTGCCAGCAGTCCCCCCAACAGCCCCCTTCAGTATTTT. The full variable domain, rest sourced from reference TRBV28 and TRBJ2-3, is DVKVTQSSRYLVKRTGEKVFLECVQDMDHENMFWYRQDPGLGLRLIYFSYDVKMKEKGDIPEGYSVSREKKERFSLILESASTNQTSMYLCASSPPNSPLQYFGPGTRLTVL.